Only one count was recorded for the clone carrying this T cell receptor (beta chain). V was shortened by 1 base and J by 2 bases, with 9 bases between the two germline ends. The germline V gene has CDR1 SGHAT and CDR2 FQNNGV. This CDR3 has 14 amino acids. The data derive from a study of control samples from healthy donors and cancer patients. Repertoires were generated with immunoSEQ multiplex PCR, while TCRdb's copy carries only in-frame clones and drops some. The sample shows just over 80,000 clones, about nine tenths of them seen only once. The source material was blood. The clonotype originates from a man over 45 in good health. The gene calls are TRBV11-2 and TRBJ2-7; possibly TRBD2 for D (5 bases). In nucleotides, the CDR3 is TGTGCCAGCAGCTTAGGCGGGCCAGCCTACGAGCAGTACTTC. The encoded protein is CASSLGGPAYEQYF.